The entry below gives a single T cell receptor (beta chain) sequence along with its context. The antigen remains unidentified. Assay used: immunoSEQ multiplex PCR; TCRdb lists only in-frame clones, some missing. Here the sample spans some 73,000 clones, 93% being singletons. V was clipped by 8 bases and J by 3 bases, with 15 bases between them. The CDR3 sequence is 14 residues long. The germline gives CDR1 MDHEN, CDR2 SYDVKM. This sample stems from a study of siplizumab effects on memory and regulatory T cells. Study results and caveats: The alloresponse seemed to draw substantially on naive T cells, which appeared more diverse than memory cells. Proliferating Tregs taken from siplizumab cultures were not shown to have a confirmed suppressive function. Among sequences traceable to unstimulated CD4+ memory cells, alloreactive ones were significantly reduced by siplizumab.

The sequencing input was CD8+ T cells sorted from blood. The genes are TRBV28 and TRBJ2-3; tentative D call: TRBD2 (6 bases). The receptor's source is a human donor in good health. In DNA form, the CDR3 reads TGTGCCAGCGAAGGCGGAGGGTTGACAGATACGCAGTATTTT. Translating it yields CASEGGGLTDTQYF.